This T cell receptor beta chain was documented in a study of Ad26.COV2.S vaccination and SARS-CoV-2 variants. Background on the study: The trial was COV1001 and the donor's arm was Ad26.COV2.S. Doses of Ad26.COV2.S were injected into muscle once or twice, 56 days apart.

This sample's treatment: some 20 received Ad26.COV2.S at low or high dose, single or two shots; five or six received placebo; per-sample allocation not given. Sampling happened 63 days after the first vaccine or placebo injection. A Boston donor was an adult aged 18-55 years. Generated by immunoSEQ multiplex PCR, the TCRdb table keeps only in-frame clones and is missing some. The sample carries about 320,000 clones, about 86% recorded once. CDR3 length: 13 residues. The V and J ends lost 0 bases and 7 bases respectively, with 9 bases between them. Germline V gene lookup returns CDR1 SEHNR and CDR2 FQNEAQ (reference sequence).

This TCR was recovered from a person aged 18-65 years who received the Ad26.COV2.S COVID-19 vaccine or a placebo. Sequencing used peripheral blood, obtained in a trial of Ad26.COV2.S vaccine versus placebo. The chain is built from TRBV7-9 and TRBJ1-2; D not certain. CDR3: CASSLAGWGGYTF. DNA of the CDR3: TGTGCCAGCAGCTTAGCCGGGTGGGGTGGCTACACCTTC.